The 17 T cell receptor beta chains given below trace back to one sample, sequenced in a study of blood T cells in healthy people across ages. A second PCR of roughly 7 to 11 cycles used a sample-barcoded 5' primer and a J-beta primer mix. In TCRdb, the 5' RACE reads were re-called with MiXCR into one record per CDR3 protein. The table has 1.5 million to 2 million distinct CDR3 sequences, less than 50% seen once. Sequenced material: blood. The source is a woman in her 40s in good health.

The CDR3 region is CASSYAGVAYGYTF. The CDR3 region has the DNA TGTGCCAGCAGCTACGCAGGGGTGGCCTATGGCTACACCTTC. This chain connects TRBV11-2 to TRBJ1-2, with D possibly matching TRBD1 (6 bases). This CDR3 is built from 14 residues. Per germline, CDR1 SGHAT and CDR2 FQNNGV. The V and J ends lost 4 bases and 4 bases respectively, with 13 bases between them.

V is TRBV27 and J is TRBJ2-3, with D unresolved. Per the germline V gene, CDR1 is MNHEY and CDR2 is SMNVEV (reference sequence). The CDR3 runs to 16 residues. V lost 2 bases and J 2 bases, leaving 14 bases between the germline ends. CDR3 nucleotides: TGTGCCAGCAGTTTAATCGCGACTCGCTCCACAGATACGCAGTATTTT. Protein sequence: CASSLIATRSTDTQYF.

V is TRBV7-2 and J is TRBJ1-1; D not resolved. There are 14 residues in the CDR3. Trimming removed 3 bases from V and 1 base from J, with 9 bases in between. CDR1 and CDR2 (germline): SGHTA, FQGNSA. The CDR3 here is CASSFGRENTEAFF. The CDR3 nucleotides read TGTGCCAGCAGCTTCGGACGGGAGAACACTGAAGCTTTCTTT.

The chain joins TRBV20-1 to TRBJ1-1, with a tentative D call TRBD1 (5 bases). The CDR3 loop spans 11 amino acids. Trimming took off 0 bases at V and 6 bases at J, with 5 bases between the two ends. Germline assignment: CDR1 DFQATT and CDR2 SNEGSKA (reference sequence). The CDR3: CSAREGAEAFF. In nucleotides, the CDR3 is TGCAGTGCTAGAGAAGGGGCTGAAGCTTTCTTT.

A remark on this clonotype: One junction end does not reproduce the germline sequence, and a read error may be involved. The chain carries TRBV6-6 and TRBJ2-5; 7 bases are shared with TRBD2. Germline-derived CDR1 and CDR2 are MNHNY and SVGAGI (reference sequence). The CDR3 has 16 amino acids. The CDR3 bases are TGTGCCAGCAGTCCTTTGGAGCGGGGAGACCAAGAGGCCCAGTACTTC. Amino acid sequence: CASSPLERGDQEAQYF.

V and J are TRBV27 and TRBJ1-2; 7 bases agree with TRBD1. Per germline, CDR1 MNHEY and CDR2 SMNVEV (reference sequence). This CDR3 has 15 residues. Trimming took 0 bases from V and 7 from J; bases not matched to a gene: 8. The CDR3 DNA is TGTGCCAGCAGTTTATCGTGGGACAGTGTGCTTGGCTACACCTTC. Its protein is CASSLSWDSVLGYTF.

This clonotype has more than one count but fewer than ten. The chain joins TRBV4-3 to TRBJ2-1; no reliable D call. The germline gives CDR1 LGHNA, CDR2 YSLEER. V was cut by 0 bases and J by 9 bases, with 18 bases left in between. The CDR3 consists of 16 residues. This CDR3 is CASSQELGKEWGEQFF. DNA of the CDR3: TGCGCCAGCAGCCAAGAGTTAGGGAAGGAATGGGGTGAGCAGTTCTTC.

The count of this clonotype is one. V and J are TRBV4-2 and TRBJ1-5; D gene unclear. Germline V gene lookup returns CDR1 LGHNA and CDR2 YNFKEQ. The V gene lost 0 bases and the J gene lost 1 base, with 19 bases spanning the gap. The CDR3 is 19 residues long. The CDR3 protein is CASSQEDPVRLGSNQPQHF. CDR3 nucleotide sequence: TGTGCCAGCAGCCAAGAGGACCCTGTCCGCCTTGGAAGCAATCAGCCCCAGCATTTT.

The CDR3 reads CSAVNRDRGPYEQYF. Here the CDR3 DNA reads TGCAGTGCTGTAAATCGGGACAGGGGACCCTACGAGCAGTACTTC. The chain has TRBV20-1 and TRBJ2-5; 10 nucleotides match TRBD1. TRBJ2-7 explains the end of the DNA better; the J call may be wrong. This CDR3 spans 15 amino acids. Germline V gives CDR1 DFQATT, CDR2 SNEGSKA (reference sequence).

This CDR3 reads CASGHAGANVLTF. In DNA, the CDR3 is TGTGCCAGCGGACATGCCGGGGCCAACGTCCTGACTTTC. The J gene is TRBJ2-6, the V gene TRBV6-2 or TRBV6-3, with D perhaps matching TRBD1 (5 bases). Trimming stripped 8 bases from V and 4 bases from J, with 9 bases between. Germline V CDR1 and CDR2: MNHEY, SVGEGT. This CDR3 region has 13 residues.

V gene TRBV6-6 combines with J gene TRBJ2-5, with TRBD1 matching 8 bases. The ends lost 3 bases at V and 1 base at J; junction bases unmatched: 10. This CDR3 has 17 residues. Germline V gives CDR1 MNHNY, CDR2 SVGAGI (reference sequence). This CDR3 is CASSYSDRGQSQETQYF. The DNA of the CDR3 is TGTGCCAGCAGTTATAGTGACAGGGGACAGTCCCAAGAGACCCAGTACTTC.

The J gene is TRBJ2-1, the V gene TRBV10-3; D remains unclear. V lost 5 bases, J lost 8 bases, and 10 bases lay in between. Looked up from germline, CDR1 is ENHRY and CDR2 is SYGVKD. The CDR3 sequence is 12 residues long. This CDR3 reads CAISNLGDEQFF. CDR3 bases: TGTGCCATCAGTAACCTCGGCGATGAGCAGTTCTTC.

The rearrangement joins TRBV4-2 to TRBJ2-3; TRBD2 might be the D (5 bases). Germline values: CDR1 LGHNA, CDR2 YNFKEQ. CDR3 size: 16 residues. V was clipped by 1 base and J by 0 bases, with 11 bases between them. DNA for the CDR3: TGTGCCAGCAGCCAAGCTTCAGGACTCAGCACAGATACGCAGTATTTT. As protein: CASSQASGLSTDTQYF.

This clonotype has more than one count but fewer than ten. The chain has TRBV4-1 and TRBJ2-3, with a tentative D call TRBD1 (6 bases). This CDR3 region has 15 residues. The germline V and J ends were trimmed by 3 bases and 6 bases, with 16 bases remaining between them. The V gene's germline CDR1 is MGHRA and CDR2 YSYEKL. The chain's CDR3 is CASSQDGRDMDTQYF. The CDR3 DNA is TGCGCCAGCAGCCAGGATGGACGGGACATGGATACGCAGTATTTT.

The CDR3 bases are TGCAGCGGGGGACGGGAGATGAACACTGAAGCTTTCTTT. Its protein product is CSGGREMNTEAFF. The genes are TRBV29-1 and TRBJ1-1, with D perhaps TRBD1 (5 bases). The CDR3 extends over 13 amino acids. Trimming shortened V by 7 bases and J by 0 bases, and 12 bases separated the two germline ends. Germline V gene sequence: CDR1 SQVTM, CDR2 ANQGSEA.

This clonotype was detected a few times. The rearrangement links TRBV20-1 to TRBJ2-3; tentatively, D is TRBD2 (6 bases). The CDR3 runs 14 residues. Trimming took off 2 bases at V and 3 bases at J, with 12 bases between the two ends. Looked up from germline, CDR1 is DFQATT and CDR2 is SNEGSKA (reference sequence). The CDR3 bases are TGCAGTGCTAGAAGCGGTCTAGCGACAGATACGCAGTATTTT. Translating it yields CSARSGLATDTQYF.

This chain joins TRBV7-8 and TRBJ2-1, with D perhaps TRBD1 or TRBD2 (5 bases each). The V end lost 5 bases, the J end lost 4 bases, and 24 bases lay between the germline ends. The germline V gene has CDR1 SGHVS and CDR2 FQNEAQ. The CDR3 is 18 residues long. The CDR3 coding sequence is TGTGCCAGCAGCCGCCCGGGACCGGGACGGGAAATTTACAATGAGCAGTTCTTC. It yields the protein CASSRPGPGREIYNEQFF.